The clone carrying this T cell receptor (beta chain) was seen a handful of times. Germline-derived CDR1 and CDR2 are SGHTA and FQGNSA. V was trimmed by 6 bases and J by 5 bases, leaving 7 bases between them. The CDR3 is made up of 11 amino acids. Then a second PCR, running about 6 to 11 cycles, was carried out with a sample-barcoded 5' primer and a J-beta primer mix. One entry per CDR3 protein results from TCRdb running MiXCR on the 5' RACE reads. Of roughly 1,800,000 distinct CDR3 sequences in the sample, about 50% are singletons; the top ten hold 2.1%. This entry is derived from a study of blood T cells in healthy people across ages.

The V call is TRBV7-2, the J call TRBJ2-5; D uncertain. The TCR originated in a woman in her 40s in good health. Sequences were obtained from blood. CDR3 in amino acids: CASRYMETQYF. The CDR3 DNA reads TGTGCCAGCAGATATATGGAGACCCAGTACTTC.